This passage covers 24 T cell receptor beta chains from one sample sequenced in a study of blood T cell repertoires in COVID-19. Sequenced by immunoSEQ multiplex PCR; TCRdb stores in-frame clones only, minus some. The table shows approximately 150,000 clones, with about 86% occurring only once. Sample: peripheral blood. These receptors all stem from a woman aged 55-69 years with acute or convalescent COVID-19.

The chain is built from TRBV5-4 and TRBJ2-7, with D possibly being TRBD2 (6 bases). Trimming pared 1 base from V and 5 bases from J, leaving 10 bases between. The germline gives CDR1 SGHNT, CDR2 YYREEE (reference sequence). This CDR3 is 13 amino acids long. CDR3 sequence: CASSLTGGDEQYF. CDR3 sequence (DNA): TGTGCCAGCAGCTTGACAGGAGGGGACGAGCAGTACTTC.

This CDR3 reads CASSRRLENTGELFF. CDR3 sequence (DNA): TGTGCCAGCAGCCGGAGGCTGGAGAACACCGGGGAGCTGTTTTTT. This chain connects TRBV5-4 to TRBJ2-2, with a tentative D call TRBD2 (5 bases). Germline V gene sequence: CDR1 SGHNT, CDR2 YYREEE (reference sequence). V was shortened by 4 bases and J by 1 base, with 11 bases between the two germline ends. The CDR3 has 15 residues.

J is TRBJ2-3 and V is TRBV20-1; the match to TRBD2 covers 11 bases. The length of the CDR3 is 16 residues. The trim removed 3 bases at V and 4 bases at J, leaving 9 bases unmatched. The germline V gene has CDR1 DFQATT and CDR2 SNEGSKA (reference sequence). CDR3: CSASPATSGVPDTQYF. As DNA, the CDR3 is TGCAGTGCTAGTCCCGCGACTAGCGGGGTGCCAGATACGCAGTATTTT.

This clone was seen only once. The CDR3 reads CASRFPTGTFFDQPQHF. The CDR3 nucleotides read TGTGCCAGCAGGTTTCCGACAGGGACTTTCTTCGATCAGCCCCAGCATTTT. The chain employs TRBV28 and TRBJ1-5; 7 nucleotides agree with TRBD1. V was pared by 6 bases and J by 5 bases, with 16 bases of the junction left unmatched. Germline loops: CDR1 MDHEN, CDR2 SYDVKM. The CDR3 is made up of 17 amino acids.

The chain recombines TRBV28 with TRBJ1-1; D remains unclear. Trimming left V 3 bases short and J 4 bases short, with 18 bases between. This CDR3 comprises 16 residues. Germline-derived CDR1 and CDR2 are MDHEN and SYDVKM. This CDR3 is CASSFLRPVGGTEAFF. CDR3 bases: TGTGCCAGCAGTTTCCTCCGACCCGTAGGAGGCACTGAAGCTTTCTTT.

J is TRBJ1-3 and V is TRBV19, with D unresolved. Looked up from germline, CDR1 is LNHDA and CDR2 is SQIVND (reference sequence). The CDR3 is 17 amino acids. Trimming took off 3 bases at V and 0 bases at J, with 15 bases between the two ends. CDR3 DNA sequence: TGTGCCAGTAGTATCATCTACGACGGAGTCTCTGGAAACACCATATATTTT. Translated: CASSIIYDGVSGNTIYF.

The chain carries TRBV27 and TRBJ1-2, with 8 positions matching TRBD1. V lost 6 bases and J lost 8; bases outside the gene matches: 14. Germline CDR1 MNHEY, CDR2 SMNVEV (reference sequence). This CDR3 contains 15 residues. As DNA, the CDR3 is TGTGCCAGCAGAACCGAAGCCAGGGGGCGCTTCGGCTACACCTTC. Its protein is CASRTEARGRFGYTF.

The chain links TRBV5-4 to TRBJ2-7, with 13 nucleotides matching TRBD2. Germline loops: CDR1 SGHNT, CDR2 YYREEE (reference sequence). This CDR3 is built from 16 residues. V lost 4 bases and J lost 3; bases outside the gene matches: 7. CDR3 DNA sequence: TGTGCCAGCAGCCGAGGACTAGCGGGGGATATCTACGAGCAGTACTTC. It is translated as CASSRGLAGDIYEQYF.

Here the CDR3 reads CAISEGAYTGELFF. The CDR3 DNA follows: TGTGCCATCAGTGAGGGGGCCTACACCGGGGAGCTGTTTTTT. V is TRBV10-3 and J is TRBJ2-2, with D tentatively TRBD1 (5 bases). The CDR3 loop spans 14 amino acids. The germline CDR1 and CDR2 sequences are ENHRY and SYGVKD. The V and J ends lost 2 bases and 3 bases respectively, with 7 bases between them.

V usage is TRBV27 and J usage is TRBJ2-5; 8 bases fit TRBD2. With V trimmed by 2 bases and J by 5 bases, 7 bases remained unmatched. The germline V gene has CDR1 MNHEY and CDR2 SMNVEV (reference sequence). The CDR3 loop spans 15 amino acids. As DNA, the CDR3 is TGTGCCAGCAGTTTAGGCGGGGGGCCTGGGGAGACCCAGTACTTC. Translating gives CASSLGGGPGETQYF.

The V gene is TRBV10-3, the J gene TRBJ1-5; possible D gene TRBD1, 6 bases. V was pared by 3 bases and J by 0 bases, with 9 bases between. Germline V gene lookup returns CDR1 ENHRY and CDR2 SYGVKD. CDR3 size: 15 residues. The CDR3 DNA sequence: TGTGCCATCAGTGAAGGGGGTTTTAGCAATCAGCCCCAGCATTTT. Translated, it gives CAISEGGFSNQPQHF.

V gene TRBV11-2 combines with J gene TRBJ1-6; D gene unclear. Trimming left V 5 bases short and J 6 bases short, with 17 bases between. The CDR3 has 16 residues. Germline-derived CDR1 and CDR2 are SGHAT and FQNNGV. In nucleotides, the CDR3 is TGTGCCAGCAGCCTAGGAGTGAGAGGGCTTAATTCACCCCTCCACTTT. Translating gives CASSLGVRGLNSPLHF. Drawing the rest from reference TRBV11-2 and TRBJ1-6, the complete variable domain is EAGVAQSPRYKIIEKRQSVAFWCNPISGHATLYWYQQILGQGPKLLIQFQNNGVVDDSQLPKDRFSAERLKGVDSTLKIQPAKLEDSAVYLCASSLGVRGLNSPLHFGNGTRLTVT.

The chain uses TRBV19 and TRBJ2-5; D is possibly TRBD2 (6 bases). V lost 1 base and J lost 0, with 27 bases in between. Germline-derived CDR1 and CDR2 are LNHDA and SQIVND (reference sequence). The CDR3 consists of 21 residues. CDR3 nucleotide sequence: TGTGCCAGTAGTATAGTGGCCGGGGGTTTGTGGAGCGGTCGGTACCAAGAGACCCAGTACTTC. This translates into CASSIVAGGLWSGRYQETQYF.

The chain is built from TRBV6-2 or TRBV6-3 and TRBJ2-2; TRBD1 agrees at 7 bases. The CDR3 is 17 residues long. Germline V lookup: CDR1 MNHEY, CDR2 SVGEGT. Trimming took 4 bases from V and 5 from J; bases not matched to a gene: 13. CDR3 in DNA: TGTGCCAGCAGTTCGACCAAGGGGGACAGAGGGACCGGGGAGCTGTTTTTT. Protein: CASSSTKGDRGTGELFF.

The chain carries TRBV2 and TRBJ1-4; the match to TRBD1 covers 9 bases. This CDR3 has 18 amino acids. The germline gives CDR1 SNHLY, CDR2 FYNNEI. The J segment lost 2 bases and the V segment lost 5 bases, leaving 12 bases of the junction unmatched. The CDR3 nucleotides read TGTGCCAGCAGTATAAATCCGGGACAGGGATTGACTAATGAAAAACTGTTTTTT. It translates to CASSINPGQGLTNEKLFF.

The rearrangement uses TRBV12-5 and TRBJ1-2; possibly TRBD1 for D (5 bases). The CDR3 has 13 amino acids. The germline V gene has CDR1 LGHNT and CDR2 FRNRAP. The germline V and J ends were trimmed by 5 bases and 4 bases, with 11 bases remaining between them. The chain's CDR3 is CASGPQGGYGYTF. The CDR3 nucleotides read TGTGCTAGTGGTCCTCAGGGTGGCTATGGCTACACCTTC. Full variable domain (rest looked up from reference TRBV12-5 and TRBJ1-2): DARVTQTPRHKVTEMGQEVTMRCQPILGHNTVFWYRQTMMQGLELLAYFRNRAPLDDSGMPKDRFSAEMPDATLATLKIQPSEPRDSAVYFCASGPQGGYGYTFGSGTRLTVV.

The chain is built from TRBV12-3 or TRBV12-4 and TRBJ2-1; 7 positions match TRBD2. The J segment lost 8 bases and the V segment lost 8 bases, leaving 3 bases of the junction unmatched. This CDR3 comprises 11 residues. This CDR3 reads CASLGRDEQFF. The CDR3 bases are TGTGCCAGCTTGGGGAGGGATGAGCAGTTCTTC.

Remarks on this clone: This sample also contains other DNA sequences that code for the same CDR3. The gene calls are TRBV27 and TRBJ1-5, with a weak D call TRBD1 (6 bases). Germline CDR1 reads MNHEY; CDR2 reads SMNVEV (reference sequence). This CDR3 spans 13 amino acids. Trimming took off 6 bases at V and 2 bases at J, with 8 bases between the two ends. The CDR3, as DNA: TGTGCCAGCAGCAACAGGGGCAATCAGCCCCAGCATTTT. Protein sequence: CASSNRGNQPQHF.

CDR3 DNA: TGTGCCACCAGTGCTGCGGGACAGGGTGGGGAGCAGTACTTC. It is translated as CATSAAGQGGEQYF. The chain recombines TRBV24-1 with TRBJ2-7; 9 bases fit TRBD1. The V segment lost 5 bases and the J segment 7 bases; nucleotides outside the gene matches: 8. The CDR3 runs 14 residues. CDR1 and CDR2 from the germline V gene are KGHDR and SFDVKD.

CDR3 nucleotide sequence: TGTGCCAGCTTGGGAGGGGGGTTGAGCTCCTACGAGCAGTACTTC. Protein product: CASLGGGLSSYEQYF. The rearrangement uses TRBV28 and TRBJ2-7, with a tentative D call TRBD2 (7 bases). CDR1 is MDHEN and CDR2 is SYDVKM in the germline V gene. The length of the CDR3 is 15 residues. Trimming left V 8 bases short and J 0 bases short, with 17 bases between. Full variable domain (missing parts from reference TRBV28 and TRBJ2-7): DVKVTQSSRYLVKRTGEKVFLECVQDMDHENMFWYRQDPGLGLRLIYFSYDVKMKEKGDIPEGYSVSREKKERFSLILESASTNQTSMYLCASLGGGLSSYEQYFGPGTRLTVT.

The chain couples TRBV10-1 to TRBJ2-2, with 7 bases aligning to TRBD1. The CDR3 length is 15 residues. The V gene's germline CDR1 is WNHNN and CDR2 SYGVQD (reference sequence). The ends lost 5 bases at V and 4 bases at J; junction bases unmatched: 7. CDR3 DNA: TGCGCCAGCAGTCAGACAGGGAAAGGCACCGGGGAGCTGTTTTTT. The encoded protein is CASSQTGKGTGELFF.

This rearrangement joins TRBV5-1 to TRBJ2-1, with 9 bases lining up with TRBD2. The CDR3 is made up of 16 amino acids. Per the germline V gene, CDR1 is SGHRS and CDR2 is YFSETQ. Unmatched junction bases numbered 8, after V lost 3 bases and J lost 4 bases. The CDR3 protein is CASSSVRTSDYNEQFF. Here the CDR3 DNA reads TGCGCCAGCAGCTCAGTCCGGACTAGCGATTACAATGAGCAGTTCTTC.

The V call is TRBV5-1, the J call TRBJ2-3; a possible D gene is TRBD1 (6 bases). The ends were cut back, 0 bases at V and 10 bases at J, with 18 bases in the middle. The CDR3 length is 15 residues. Germline assignment: CDR1 SGHRS and CDR2 YFSETQ. The CDR3, as DNA: TGCGCCAGCAGCTTGGAGGGGACAAACGTGGGGGCGCAGTATTTT. Protein: CASSLEGTNVGAQYF.

The genes are TRBV9 and TRBJ2-7; 8 nucleotides align to TRBD1. Per the germline V gene, CDR1 is SGDLS and CDR2 is YYNGEE. Unmatched junction bases numbered 6, after V lost 5 bases and J lost 2 bases. CDR3 size: 14 residues. In nucleotides, the CDR3 is TGTGCCAGCAGTGAGGGACAGGTTACCTACGAGCAGTACTTC. It is translated as CASSEGQVTYEQYF.